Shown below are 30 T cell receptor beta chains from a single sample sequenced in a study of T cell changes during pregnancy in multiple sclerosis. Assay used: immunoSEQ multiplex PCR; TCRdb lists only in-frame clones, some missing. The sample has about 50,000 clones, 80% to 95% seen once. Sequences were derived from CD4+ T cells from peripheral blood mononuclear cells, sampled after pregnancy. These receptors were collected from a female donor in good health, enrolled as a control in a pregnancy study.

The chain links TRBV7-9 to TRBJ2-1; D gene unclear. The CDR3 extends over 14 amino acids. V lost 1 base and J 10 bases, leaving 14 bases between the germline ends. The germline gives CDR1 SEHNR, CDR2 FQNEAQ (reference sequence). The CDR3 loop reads CASSLVAGIGEQFF. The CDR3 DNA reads TGTGCCAGCAGCTTAGTTGCAGGCATCGGAGAGCAGTTCTTC. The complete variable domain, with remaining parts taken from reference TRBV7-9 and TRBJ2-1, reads DTGVSQNPRHKITKRGQNVTFRCDPISEHNRLYWYRQTLGQGPEFLTYFQNEAQLEKSRLLSDRFSAERPKGSFSTLEIQRTEQGDSAMYLCASSLVAGIGEQFFGPGTRLTVL.

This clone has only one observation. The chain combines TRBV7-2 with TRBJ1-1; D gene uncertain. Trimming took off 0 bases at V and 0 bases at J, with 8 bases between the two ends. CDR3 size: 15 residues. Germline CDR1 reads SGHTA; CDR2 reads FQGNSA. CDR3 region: CASSLAPGLNTEAFF. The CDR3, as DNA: TGTGCCAGCAGCTTAGCCCCAGGATTGAACACTGAAGCTTTCTTT.

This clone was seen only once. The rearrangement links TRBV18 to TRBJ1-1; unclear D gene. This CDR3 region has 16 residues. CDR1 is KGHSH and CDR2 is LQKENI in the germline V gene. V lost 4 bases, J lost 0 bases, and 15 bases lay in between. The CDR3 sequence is CASSQDQQFMNTEAFF. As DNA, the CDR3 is TGTGCCAGCTCACAAGACCAACAGTTTATGAACACTGAAGCTTTCTTT.

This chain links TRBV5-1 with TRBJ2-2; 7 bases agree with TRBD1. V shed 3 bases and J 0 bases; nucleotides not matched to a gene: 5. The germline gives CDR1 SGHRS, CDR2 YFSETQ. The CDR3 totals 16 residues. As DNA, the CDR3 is TGCGCCAGCAGCTCCGGGACAGCTTCGAACACCGGGGAGCTGTTTTTT. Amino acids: CASSSGTASNTGELFF.

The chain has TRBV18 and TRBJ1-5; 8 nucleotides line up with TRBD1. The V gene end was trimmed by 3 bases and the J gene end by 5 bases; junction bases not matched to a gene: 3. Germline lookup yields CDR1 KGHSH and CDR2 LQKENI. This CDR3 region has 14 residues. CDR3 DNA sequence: TGTGCCAGCTCACCTGGGACAGGATATCAGCCCCAGCATTTT. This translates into CASSPGTGYQPQHF.

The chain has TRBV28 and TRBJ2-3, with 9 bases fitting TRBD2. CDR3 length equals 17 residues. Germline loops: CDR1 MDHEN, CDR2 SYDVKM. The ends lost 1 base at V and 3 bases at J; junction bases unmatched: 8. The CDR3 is CASSLLGWTSATDTQYF. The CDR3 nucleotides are TGTGCCAGCAGTTTATTGGGGTGGACTAGCGCTACAGATACGCAGTATTTT.

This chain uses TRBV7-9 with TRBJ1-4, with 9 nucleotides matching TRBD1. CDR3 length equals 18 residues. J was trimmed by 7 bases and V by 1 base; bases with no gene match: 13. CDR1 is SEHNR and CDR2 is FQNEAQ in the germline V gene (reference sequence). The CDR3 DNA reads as TGTGCCAGCAGCTTAGGGGATGGACAGGGGCCGTTCGGTGAAAAACTGTTTTTT. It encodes CASSLGDGQGPFGEKLFF.

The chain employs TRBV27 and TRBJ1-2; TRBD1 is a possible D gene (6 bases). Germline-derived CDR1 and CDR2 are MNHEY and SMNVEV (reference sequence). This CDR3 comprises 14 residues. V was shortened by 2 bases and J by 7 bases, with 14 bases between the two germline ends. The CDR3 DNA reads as TGTGCCAGCAGTTTACAGGGGTTAGTGGGTGGCTACACCTTC. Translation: CASSLQGLVGGYTF.

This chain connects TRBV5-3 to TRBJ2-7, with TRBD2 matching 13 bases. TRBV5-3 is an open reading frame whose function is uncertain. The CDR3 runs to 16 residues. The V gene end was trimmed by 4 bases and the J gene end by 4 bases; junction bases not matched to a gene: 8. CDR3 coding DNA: TGTGCCAGAAGCCCGAGGACTAGCGGGAGAATATACGAGCAGTACTTC. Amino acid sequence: CARSPRTSGRIYEQYF.

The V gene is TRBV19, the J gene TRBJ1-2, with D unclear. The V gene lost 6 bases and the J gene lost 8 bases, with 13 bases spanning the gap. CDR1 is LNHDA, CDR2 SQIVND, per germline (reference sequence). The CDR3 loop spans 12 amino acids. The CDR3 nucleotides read TGTGCCAGTAGAAACCTCGCGGAAGGCTACACCTTC. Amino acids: CASRNLAEGYTF.

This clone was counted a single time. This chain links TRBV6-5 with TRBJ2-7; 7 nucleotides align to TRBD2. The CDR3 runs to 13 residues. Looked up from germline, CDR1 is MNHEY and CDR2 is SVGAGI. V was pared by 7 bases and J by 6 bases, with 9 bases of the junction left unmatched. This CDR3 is CASTPREAAEQYF. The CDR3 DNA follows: TGTGCCAGCACCCCACGGGAGGCAGCCGAGCAGTACTTC.

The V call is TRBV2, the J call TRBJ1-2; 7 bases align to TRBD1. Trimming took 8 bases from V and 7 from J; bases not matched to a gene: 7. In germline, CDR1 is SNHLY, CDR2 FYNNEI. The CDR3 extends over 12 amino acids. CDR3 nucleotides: TGTGCCAGCCGGACAGGCGGCCCTGGCTACACCTTC. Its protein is CASRTGGPGYTF.

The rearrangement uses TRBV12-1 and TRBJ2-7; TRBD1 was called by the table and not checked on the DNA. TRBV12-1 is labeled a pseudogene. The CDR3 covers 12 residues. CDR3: CASSPTGDEQYF. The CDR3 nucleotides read TGTGCCAGCAGCCCCACAGGGGACGAGCAGTACTTC.

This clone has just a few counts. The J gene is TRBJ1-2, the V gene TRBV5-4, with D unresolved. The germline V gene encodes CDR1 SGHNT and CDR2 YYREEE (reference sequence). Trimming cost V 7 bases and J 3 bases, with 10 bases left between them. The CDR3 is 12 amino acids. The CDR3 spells CASSDTDYGYTF. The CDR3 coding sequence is TGTGCCAGCTCCGACACCGACTATGGCTACACCTTC.

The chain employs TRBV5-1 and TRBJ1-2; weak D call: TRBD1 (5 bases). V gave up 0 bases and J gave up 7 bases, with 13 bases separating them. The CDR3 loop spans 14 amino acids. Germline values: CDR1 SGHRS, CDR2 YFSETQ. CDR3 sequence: CASSLDVGAGGYTF. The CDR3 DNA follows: TGCGCCAGCAGCTTGGACGTAGGGGCTGGTGGCTACACCTTC.

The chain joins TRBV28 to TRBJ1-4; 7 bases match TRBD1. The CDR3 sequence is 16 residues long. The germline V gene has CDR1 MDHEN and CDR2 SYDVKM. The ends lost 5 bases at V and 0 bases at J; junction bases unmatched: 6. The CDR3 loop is CASSPWTGATNEKLFF. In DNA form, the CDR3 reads TGTGCCAGCAGTCCGTGGACAGGAGCAACTAATGAAAAACTGTTTTTT.

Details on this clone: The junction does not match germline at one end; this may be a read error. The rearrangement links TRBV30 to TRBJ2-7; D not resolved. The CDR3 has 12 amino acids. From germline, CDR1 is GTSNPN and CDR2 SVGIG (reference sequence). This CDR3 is CARSVIGYEQYF. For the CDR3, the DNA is TGTGCCCGGAGTGTCATCGGCTACGAGCAGTACTTC.

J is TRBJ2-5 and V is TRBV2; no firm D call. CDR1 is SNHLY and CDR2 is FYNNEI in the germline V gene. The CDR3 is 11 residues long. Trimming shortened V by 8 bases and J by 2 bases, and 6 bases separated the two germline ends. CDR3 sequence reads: CASGFQETQYF. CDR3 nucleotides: TGTGCCAGCGGCTTTCAAGAGACCCAGTACTTC. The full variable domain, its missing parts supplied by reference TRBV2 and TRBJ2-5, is EPEVTQTPSHQVTQMGQEVILRCVPISNHLYFYWYRQILGQKVEFLVSFYNNEISEKSEIFDDQFSVERPDGSNFTLKIRSTKLEDSAMYFCASGFQETQYFGPGTRLLVL.

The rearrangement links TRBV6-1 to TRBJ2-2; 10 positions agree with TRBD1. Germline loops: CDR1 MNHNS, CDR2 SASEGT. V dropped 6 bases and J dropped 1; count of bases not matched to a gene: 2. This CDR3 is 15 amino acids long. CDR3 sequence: CASRTGGRNTGELFF. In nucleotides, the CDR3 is TGTGCCAGCAGGACAGGGGGCCGGAACACCGGGGAGCTGTTTTTT.

The CDR3 sequence: CASSPEHLYGYTF. DNA of the CDR3: TGTGCCAGCTCACCTGAACACCTCTATGGCTACACCTTC. V is TRBV18 and J is TRBJ1-2; D remains unclear. The V end was cut by 3 bases, the J end by 4 bases, with 9 bases between. The CDR3 is 13 residues long. CDR1 and CDR2 (germline): KGHSH, LQKENI. Based on the CDR3 plus reference TRBV18 and TRBJ1-2, the full variable domain is NAGVMQNPRHLVRRRGQEARLRCSPMKGHSHVYWYRQLPEEGLKFMVYLQKENIIDESGMPKERFSAEFPKEGPSILRIQQVVRGDSAAYFCASSPEHLYGYTFGSGTRLTVV.

The CDR3 is CASTDPRGAFF. The CDR3 DNA sequence: TGTGCCAGCACCGATCCCAGGGGAGCTTTCTTT. The V gene is TRBV28, the J gene TRBJ1-1; D may be TRBD1 (6 bases). There are 11 residues in the CDR3. V shed 7 bases and J shed 10 bases, with 13 bases lying between them. Germline-derived CDR1 and CDR2 are MDHEN and SYDVKM.

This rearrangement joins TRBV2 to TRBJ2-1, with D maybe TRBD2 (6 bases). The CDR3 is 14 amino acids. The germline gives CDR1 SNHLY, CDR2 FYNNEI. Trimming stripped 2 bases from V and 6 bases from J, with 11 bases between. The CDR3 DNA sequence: TGTGCCAGCAGTGAATTTCTGGGGGGCAATGAGCAGTTCTTC. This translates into CASSEFLGGNEQFF.

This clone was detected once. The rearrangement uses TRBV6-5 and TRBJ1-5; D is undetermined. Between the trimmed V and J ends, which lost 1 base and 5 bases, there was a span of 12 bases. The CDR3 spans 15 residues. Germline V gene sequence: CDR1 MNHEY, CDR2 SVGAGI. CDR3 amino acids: CASSYFGGPDQPQHF. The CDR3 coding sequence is TGTGCCAGCAGTTACTTCGGAGGGCCCGATCAGCCCCAGCATTTT.

The CDR3 DNA sequence: TGCAGCGTTACGTCCGGTAGCAATCAGCCCCAGCATTTT. This gives the protein CSVTSGSNQPQHF. The rearrangement uses TRBV29-1 and TRBJ1-5; D remains unclear. CDR1 is SQVTM, CDR2 ANQGSEA, per germline. This CDR3 contains 13 residues. V was clipped by 5 bases and J by 0 bases, with 8 bases between them.

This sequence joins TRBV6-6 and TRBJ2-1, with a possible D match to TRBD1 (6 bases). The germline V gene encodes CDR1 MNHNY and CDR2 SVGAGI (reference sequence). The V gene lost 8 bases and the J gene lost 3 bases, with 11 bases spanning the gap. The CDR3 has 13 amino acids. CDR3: CASVGHFYNEQFF. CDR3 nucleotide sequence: TGTGCCAGCGTGGGACATTTCTACAATGAGCAGTTCTTC.

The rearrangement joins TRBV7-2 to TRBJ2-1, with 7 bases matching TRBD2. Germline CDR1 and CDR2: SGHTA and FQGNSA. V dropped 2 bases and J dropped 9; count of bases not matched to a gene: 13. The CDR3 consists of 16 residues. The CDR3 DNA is TGTGCCAGCAGCTTATCTTCGCTCTGGGGGGGAGGTGAGCAGTTCTTC. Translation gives CASSLSSLWGGGEQFF.

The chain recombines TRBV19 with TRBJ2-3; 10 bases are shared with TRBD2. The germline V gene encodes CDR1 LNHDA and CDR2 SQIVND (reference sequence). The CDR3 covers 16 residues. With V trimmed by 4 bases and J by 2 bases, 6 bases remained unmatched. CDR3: CASSTFSGRATDTQYF. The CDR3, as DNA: TGTGCCAGTAGTACGTTCAGCGGGAGGGCCACAGATACGCAGTATTTT. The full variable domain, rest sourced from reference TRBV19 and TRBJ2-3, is DGGITQSPKYLFRKEGQNVTLSCEQNLNHDAMYWYRQDPGQGLRLIYYSQIVNDFQKGDIAEGYSVSREKKESFPLTVTSAQKNPTAFYLCASSTFSGRATDTQYFGPGTRLTVL.

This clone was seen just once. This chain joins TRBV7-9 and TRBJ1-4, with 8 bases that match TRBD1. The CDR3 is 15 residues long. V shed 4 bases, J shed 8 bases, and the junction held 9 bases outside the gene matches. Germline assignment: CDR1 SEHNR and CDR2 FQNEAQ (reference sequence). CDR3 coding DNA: TGTGCCAGCAGCTCCCGGACAGGGCCTATGGAAAAACTGTTTTTT. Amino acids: CASSSRTGPMEKLFF. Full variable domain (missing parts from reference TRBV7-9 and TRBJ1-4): DTGVSQNPRHKITKRGQNVTFRCDPISEHNRLYWYRQTLGQGPEFLTYFQNEAQLEKSRLLSDRFSAERPKGSFSTLEIQRTEQGDSAMYLCASSSRTGPMEKLFFGSGTQLSVL.

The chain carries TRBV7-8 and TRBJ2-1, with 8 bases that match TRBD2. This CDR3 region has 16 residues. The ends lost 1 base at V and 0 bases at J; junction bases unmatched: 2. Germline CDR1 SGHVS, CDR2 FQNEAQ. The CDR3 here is CASSLGRGGSYNEQFF. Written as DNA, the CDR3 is TGTGCCAGCAGCTTAGGACGGGGGGGCTCCTACAATGAGCAGTTCTTC.

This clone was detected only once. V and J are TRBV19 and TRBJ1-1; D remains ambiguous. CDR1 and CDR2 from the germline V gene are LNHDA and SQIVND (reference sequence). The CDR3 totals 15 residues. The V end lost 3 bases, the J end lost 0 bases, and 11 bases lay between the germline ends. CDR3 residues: CASSIDGGMNTEAFF. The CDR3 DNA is TGTGCCAGTAGTATCGATGGCGGGATGAACACTGAAGCTTTCTTT.